This section outlines one TCR beta chain sequence together with its context. Its antigen is unknown. No clone much larger than this one lies a single base away; base qualities are absent. The cohort was made up of 666 healthy bone marrow donors. At the time of sampling, every cohort member was nominally healthy, though immune exposures that went unrecorded were likely present. The donor tested CMV seronegative and was one of the 352 seronegative cohort members. A peripheral blood sample was collected from each donor, and TCR beta sequencing was performed on peripheral blood mononuclear cells. Genomic DNA was extracted from the blood cell samples with the Qiagen DNeasy Blood Extraction Kit. The source of the sample is a study of cytomegalovirus exposure and HLA in healthy donors (dated by TCRdb to about 2017). About the full investigation: In an earlier analysis of 587 of the donors, around 300 Gb of sequence data and some 120 million unique TCR beta sequences from 180 million or so T cells were reported. Roughly 300 gigabases of sequencing data and around 88 million unique TCR sequences made up an early release that covered approximately 650 HLA-typed donors. Of the roughly 400 genotyped donors, over 80% were placed in the genetic ancestry cluster associated with self-reported Caucasian donors. The study aimed to test whether signatures of past pathogen exposure could be identified by cataloging public T cell receptors. Using immunosequencing, the study profiled T cell repertoires from about 620 subjects and related those repertoires to cytomegalovirus serostatus. A separate validation cohort of more than 100 different subjects was used in addition to the roughly 640-subject first cohort. To predict cytomegalovirus infection status, the study combined high-throughput TCR immunosequencing, statistical association of individual TCRs with disease status, and machine learning. To study patterns of TCR occurrence, a later analysis re-analyzed previously published TCR beta repertoires from around 700 donors and added high-resolution HLA genotyping. Rather than drawing on any new phenotypic data, the later analysis identified candidate immune exposures from TCR beta sequences and the way those sequences occurred across donors. In an earlier analysis of over 550 of the donors, high-throughput TCR beta sequencing was used to judge whether each TCR beta V gene segment behaved as functional or pseudogenic. Donor age, sex, ethnicity and CMV serostatus were compiled alongside the repertoire data. In a later genetic analysis, genome-wide SNP genotypes for about three fifths of the roughly 670 donors were used, and that subset was treated as a discovery cohort. All discovery cohort repertoires had been generated using a single sequencing platform. Class I and class II HLA loci were covered by the typing at four-digit resolution. The number of typed donors differed by locus: roughly 620-640 for A, B, C, DRB1 and DQB1; about 520 for DQA1; 606 for DPA1; and 450 to 480 for DPB1. Five DR-DQ haplotypes were handled as single units for association and clustering because linkage in the cohort was strong. Among about 360 genotyped donors of the cohort, an average of approximately 240,000 unique TCR beta nucleotide sequences were sequenced per donor, around a sixth of them non-productive.

The germline V gene (reference sequence) specifies LNHDA as CDR1 and SQIVND as CDR2. The germline ends are 13 bases apart after V is trimmed by 0 bases and J by 11 bases. Including the terminal cysteine and phenylalanine, the CDR3 comprises 13 residues. Only the CDR3 DNA stays, 39 bases, in frame from base 1. Receptors were amplified or captured by the immunoSEQ multiplex PCR assay. A mixture of 60 forward primers for TCR Vbeta segments and 13 reverse primers for TCR Jbeta segments was used in the multiplex PCR. The CDR3 region of rearranged TCR beta genes was amplified from genomic DNA with a multiplex PCR assay. Amplified TCR beta libraries were sequenced as 87-base-pair reads on the Illumina HiSeq System. As for the authors' bioinformatics: A later analysis counted 75 million to 100 million unique TCR beta chains across the 550 to 750 repertoires, and some 12 million of these chains were shared by at least two donors. Raw reads were error-corrected and collapsed into unique sequences with a nearest-neighbor algorithm that merged closely related sequences to remove PCR and sequencing errors. To assign V, D and J gene segments, CDR3 sequences were aligned to IMGT reference sequences. For a sequence to be retained, a match of at least six nucleotides to both a V gene segment and a J gene segment was required. Rearrangements were classified as productive when the CDR3 lacked stop codons and remained in frame with V and J, and all other rearrangements were classified as non-productive. Following IMGT convention, CDR3 was defined as the stretch from the second conserved V-encoded cysteine up to the conserved J-encoded phenylalanine. Sequences without an unambiguous match to a single V gene segment were excluded from the earlier analysis of several hundred of the donors. In an earlier analysis of several hundred of the donors, a V segment was called functional when productive rearrangements were above 56.7%, and segregating when the standard deviation between donors exceeded 5%. A statistical classification framework was built to diagnose cytomegalovirus status from the catalog of TCR beta chain sequences. V and J gene assignment, in a later analysis, came from comparing TCR nucleotide sequences with IMGT/GENE-DB human TR gene sequences. In a later analysis, CDR3 sequences and most-parsimonious VDJ recombination scenarios were assigned using the TCRdist pipeline. In a later analysis, each TCR beta chain was defined by its CDR3 amino acid sequence together with its V-gene family, and reads lacking a unique V-gene family were excluded. As a way to deal with suspected cross-contamination and a sequencing artifact, a later analysis dropped 500 to 700 nucleotide sequences that were highly shared and had low generation probability. In a later analysis, a clonal expansion index was calculated for each public chain from normalized within-repertoire ranks of inferred template counts. A later analysis computed generation probabilities with a VDJ recombination model fitted to out-of-frame rearrangements, and checked the results against IGoR. In a later analysis, hypergeometric tests were used to score TCR-TCR, TCR-HLA and TCR-CMV co-occurrence, with a repertoire-size bias correction applied to TCR pairs. In a later analysis, false discovery rates were estimated by permuting HLA or CMV assignments 20 times. In a later analysis, co-occurring TCRs were grouped using DBSCAN, and TCRdist sequence similarity was added for clustering within HLA-allele-positive subsets. Repertoires with fewer than 30,000 or more than 120,000 public chains were left out of co-occurrence clustering, as were four to six repertoires with anomalous nucleotide sharing. TCRdb retrieved this table from immuneACCESS and kept in-frame rearrangements only. Not all clones are present; in checked studies, unresolved V genes account for under half, and no reason is known for the remainder. The DNA gave D and trimming, while V, J and clone size come from that table. The sample contains about 160,000 clones, around 74% of them found a single time. 2% to 2.5% of the sample goes to the ten largest clones.

Broad study findings and their caveats: This cohort had only TCR beta chains sequenced, and the lack of alpha or paired-chain data limited which features could be detected. Most CMV-associated TCR beta chains appeared to be HLA-restricted in a later analysis, and the HLA associations seemed to be driven largely by CMV exposure. An earlier analysis of around 500 of the donors showed that most TCR beta V segments appeared in productive rearrangements either about 87% or about 30% of the time, which broadly matched IMGT annotations. Roughly uniform sequencing depth across donors was assumed in presence/absence analyses, although this assumption may not hold. A later analysis reported that several top co-occurrence clusters appeared linked to parvovirus B19, influenza, CMV and Epstein-Barr virus. Linkage disequilibrium might explain the correlated functional status among segregating V segments, but an unknown experimental factor could not be excluded. Because counts were too low, about 17 rarely observed V segments, including chromosome 9 orphons, were excluded from the earlier analysis of 500 to 700 of the donors. A further reported finding was that TCR beta sequences accurately predicted the HLA-A and HLA-B alleles for most subjects in the first cohort. In vitro tests confirmed that three of the cytomegalovirus-associated TCR beta chains recognize cytomegalovirus antigens. Some IMGT-functional V segments, including TRBV6-2 and TRBV6-3, could not be told apart with the 87-base-pair reads, so those segments were excluded. Compared with equally common non-associated chains, HLA-associated TCR beta chains in a later analysis were more clonally expanded and had lower generation probabilities. The classifier was reported to diagnose cytomegalovirus status with high specificity and sensitivity in both the original and validation cohorts. It was suggested by the authors that the approach could potentially be generalized to other disease states and immunological phenotypes. A cluster of highly shared sequence variants was judged likely to be a technical artifact of the sequencing pipeline. When HLA alleles, especially DR and DQ, strongly co-occurred, attributing TCR associations to individual alleles was difficult. According to a later genetic analysis, donors in an Asian-associated ancestry cluster had fewer N-insertions in productive TCRs than the approximately 710-donor mean. V-gene and J-gene trimming of TCR beta chains was associated with a missense DCLRE1C variant in a later genetic analysis, and the association was replicated in an independent cohort. CMV serostatus was the only immune exposure information available for the cohort. The study gave a list of 150 to 200 TCR beta chains associated with cytomegalovirus. Specific HLA alleles were associated with 15,000 to 20,000 TCR beta sequences at a false discovery rate of 0.05 in a later analysis. HLA typing was unavailable for some donors at each locus, so association tests used only the typed subset. Most TCR sequences were seen in very few donors, while some public TCRs were found in many individuals. According to a later analysis, TCR association rates differed among HLA loci, with DRB1 alleles showing the most associated TCRs and HLA-C alleles showing the fewest.

The TCR originated in a female donor in good health and CMV-seronegative. Recombination joined TRBV19 with TRBJ1-1; no D segment can be confidently identified. Sequencing was done on a sample of PBMCs. The DNA reads TGTGCCAGTAGTATAGACAGACGCATCGGGGCTTTCTTT. Translation gives CASSIDRRIGAFF.